This entry lists 9 T cell receptor beta chains sequenced from one sample in a study of T cells after yellow fever vaccination. TCRdb fed the 5' RACE reads into MiXCR, producing one record per CDR3 protein. The table lists about 320,000 distinct CDR3 sequences, roughly an eighth of them singletons. This sample comprised CD4+ T cells sorted from PBMCs, obtained 15 days after the yellow fever booster vaccination. Source of these receptors: a man aged 18 to 29 who received the YFV17D yellow fever vaccine.

This clonotype was seen a handful of times. The CDR3 nucleotides are TGTGCCACCAGTGATCCACTTCGTGAGCTCGAGGGCACAGATACGCAGTATTTT. It specifies CATSDPLRELEGTDTQYF. The V call is TRBV24-1, the J call TRBJ2-3; D unclear. Trimming removed 3 bases from V and 1 base from J, with 19 bases in between. The CDR3 consists of 18 residues. CDR1 and CDR2 from the germline V gene are KGHDR and SFDVKD.

The sample holds a few counts of this clonotype. The V call is TRBV11-2, the J call TRBJ2-7, with D hard to call. The CDR3 length is 14 residues. The germline V gene encodes CDR1 SGHAT and CDR2 FQNNGV. V was shortened by 0 bases and J by 3 bases, with 9 bases between the two germline ends. The chain's CDR3 is CASSLDLGYYEQYF. CDR3 coding DNA: TGTGCCAGCAGCTTAGATTTGGGTTACTACGAGCAGTACTTC.

The chain links TRBV20-1 to TRBJ2-4; TRBD1 agrees at 8 bases. The CDR3 totals 15 residues. CDR1 is DFQATT, CDR2 SNEGSKA, per germline (reference sequence). With 6 bases clipped from V and 0 bases from J, the junction kept 7 bases outside the gene matches. The CDR3 loop is CSAGGQGAAKNIQYF. CDR3 sequence (DNA): TGCAGTGCAGGCGGACAGGGTGCAGCCAAAAACATTCAGTACTTC.

This clonotype was seen a few times. The V gene is TRBV12-3 or TRBV12-4, the J gene TRBJ2-5; D possibly matches TRBD1 or TRBD2 (5 bases each). V lost 5 bases to trimming and J lost 9 bases, with 16 bases between them. The CDR3 contains 13 residues. CDR3 bases: TGTGCCAGCAGTATGACAGCCGCCGGGGCCCAGTACTTC. Translated, it gives CASSMTAAGAQYF.

This clonotype came up many times. The V call is TRBV20-1, the J call TRBJ1-1; D unresolved. The CDR3 sequence is 12 residues long. The germline V gene has CDR1 DFQATT and CDR2 SNEGSKA (reference sequence). The V and J ends lost 3 bases and 1 base respectively, with 6 bases between them. CDR3 nucleotides: TGCAGTGCTAGGGAAGGGAACACTGAAGCTTTCTTT. This sequence encodes CSAREGNTEAFF.

J is TRBJ2-5 and V is TRBV2, with TRBD1 identical over 10 bases. Germline loops: CDR1 SNHLY, CDR2 FYNNEI. This CDR3 contains 15 residues. Trimming cost V 3 bases and J 6 bases; bases outside gene matches: 7. The CDR3 here is CASSDRTGGRKTQYF. CDR3 nucleotide sequence: TGTGCCAGCAGTGACAGGACAGGGGGGAGAAAGACCCAGTACTTC.

This clonotype was detected only a few times. V gene TRBV24-1 combines with J gene TRBJ1-5, with D maybe TRBD1 (6 bases). V was pared by 6 bases and J by 3 bases, with 8 bases between. This CDR3 is 13 amino acids long. Germline CDR1 KGHDR, CDR2 SFDVKD. The CDR3 protein is CATSRDNNQPQHF. The DNA of the CDR3 is TGTGCCACCAGTAGGGACAACAATCAGCCCCAGCATTTT.

The rearrangement uses TRBV5-1 and TRBJ2-5; 8 nucleotides align to TRBD2. Germline V gene data show CDR1 as SGHRS and CDR2 as YFSETQ. CDR3 size: 16 residues. The ends lost 2 bases at V and 2 bases at J; junction bases unmatched: 8. CDR3 coding DNA: TGCGCCAGCAGCTTCGCTACTAGCGGTCTTCAAGAGACCCAGTACTTC. It translates to CASSFATSGLQETQYF.

This clonotype was counted between two and nine times. The chain links TRBV7-8 to TRBJ2-7; D is unresolved. The germline CDR1 and CDR2 sequences are SGHVS and FQNEAQ. V was cut by 4 bases and J by 7 bases, with 11 bases left in between. The CDR3 covers 12 residues. Written as DNA, the CDR3 is TGTGCCAGCAGCTCTTACACCGGGGAGCAGTACGTC. This sequence encodes CASSSYTGEQYV.